This TCR beta chain was documented in a study of T-cell reconstitution after alpha-beta-depleted transplantation in children. General observations from the study: From surviving recipient T cells and thymic progenitors came the high day-60 TCRbeta diversity observed in some patients. After transplant, at about two months, alpha-beta T cells were reportedly derived from several hundred expanded graft clones. Among T cells one year after transplant, newly produced cells accounted for most counts and diversity.

Trimming stripped 8 bases from V and 2 bases from J, with 15 bases between. Germline V lookup: CDR1 MNHEY, CDR2 SMNVEV (reference sequence). This CDR3 is 14 amino acids long. A library of TCRbeta sequences, prepared with unique molecular identifiers, was generated. TCRdb ran MiXCR on the PCR reads and lists one entry per CDR3 protein. The data show approximately 220,000 distinct CDR3 sequences, with under 20% seen just once and around 45% held by the top ten. In regard to this clonotype: As yet, its antigen is unknown.

The rearrangement uses TRBV27 and TRBJ1-1; D remains ambiguous. This clonotype was sampled from a male patient between 2 and 15 years old who had a stem cell transplant for acute lymphoblastic leukemia, so the T cells may come from the graft donor. Sequenced material: PBMCs, mostly from graft donor cells, taken 360 days after TCRalphabeta/CD19-depleted stem cell transplant. CDR3 residues: CASSPGPSNTEAFF. CDR3 bases: TGTGCCAGCTCCCCCGGGCCCTCTAACACTGAAGCTTTCTTT.